This T cell receptor (beta chain) stems from a study of regulatory T cells in long-lasting Graves disease. Assembly of TCR beta libraries relied on iRepertoire HTBI primers together with Arm-PCR of CDR3 regions. TCRdb re-analysed the multiplex PCR reads in MiXCR, keeping a single row per CDR3 protein. This table has hundreds of thousands of distinct CDR3 sequences, about 14% appearing once. Germline CDR1 SQVTM, CDR2 ANQGSEA. V lost 6 bases and J 4 bases, leaving 10 bases between the germline ends. The CDR3 runs to 11 residues. This clonotype occurred many times. Time point defined: newly diagnosed GD, antithyroid drugs for less than 3 months. PBMCs provided the RNA from which the TCR library was made. The same sample was also studied in work on T cells in Graves' hyperthyroidism and ophthalmopathy. Per that study: Ophthalmopathy was identified by the model a median roughly six months ahead of onset.

The receptor was derived from a man under 40 with Graves disease. The material was peripheral blood mononuclear cells (PBMCs), obtained at new diagnosis, from a patient treated with antithyroid drugs. The J gene is TRBJ2-7, the V gene TRBV29-1, with a possible D match to TRBD1 (6 bases). The chain's CDR3 is CSVAQGYEQYF. In nucleotides, the CDR3 is TGCAGCGTGGCACAGGGTTACGAGCAGTACTTC.